These T cell receptor beta chains were read from a single sample in a study of blood T cell repertoires in COVID-19. Measured with immunoSEQ multiplex PCR; TCRdb has only the in-frame clones, and not every one. This table holds 200,000 to 300,000 clones, about 89% found once. The sample taken for sequencing was peripheral blood. Source of these receptors: a man aged 35 to 55 who had recovered from COVID-19. Each CDR3 is given with its conserved first and last residue. Fields, in order: V gene, D gene, clone size, J gene, CDR3 DNA, CDR3 protein. The D gene is left open where the match is weak. Not every row has a clone size; where given, it reads once, few, many or a size class.

>TRBV2|.|.|TRBJ1-2
TGTGCCACCATGAGGGGACAAAACTATGGCTACACCTTC
CATMRGQNYGYTF
>TRBV7-9|TRBD2|.|TRBJ2-1
TGTGCCTGCGGTACGGGGGGACTAGCGGGAGCGAGCTCCTACAATGAGCAGTTCTTC
CACGTGGLAGASSYNEQFF
>TRBV7-2|.|.|TRBJ1-2
TGTGCCAGCAGCTTAGTGGCAGGTTATGGCTACACCTTC
CASSLVAGYGYTF
>TRBV7-9|.|.|TRBJ2-1
TGTGCCAGCAGGTCGGACTCGCGCACCGCCTACAATGAGCAGTTCTTC
CASRSDSRTAYNEQFF
>TRBV7-9|.|once|TRBJ2-2
TGTGCCAGCAGCATGGGACTACGGGGGCAGAACACCGGGGAGCTGTTTTTT
CASSMGLRGQNTGELFF
>TRBV2|TRBD2|.|TRBJ2-5
TGTGCCAGTTTGACTAGCGGGAGGGAGGAGACCCAGTACTTC
CASLTSGREETQYF
>TRBV5-6|.|.|TRBJ2-7
TGTGCCAGCAGCTTGGCAGGTGGCGAGCAGTACTTC
CASSLAGGEQYF
>TRBV30|.|.|TRBJ2-5
TGTGCCTGGAGTCTGGGCGGGAACCAAGAGACCCAGTACTTC
CAWSLGGNQETQYF
>TRBV2|TRBD1|few|TRBJ2-7
TGTGCCAGCAGAGGGGACAGGGGTTACGAGCAGTACTTC
CASRGDRGYEQYF
>TRBV30|.|.|TRBJ2-2
TGTGCCTGGAGTGCGACCCAGGCCGGGGAGCTGTTTTTT
CAWSATQAGELFF
>TRBV7-9|.|.|TRBJ1-5
TGTGCCAGCAGCTCAAAGGCGGGGAGCAATCAGCCCCAGCATTTT
CASSSKAGSNQPQHF
>TRBV13|.|.|TRBJ2-3
TGTGCCAGCAGCTTCCCACAGGCCCGCACAGATACGCAGTATTTT
CASSFPQARTDTQYF
>TRBV3-1/TRBV3-2|.|.|TRBJ2-7
TGTGCCAGCAGCCAAGCGGGTCCAGCCTACGAGCAGTACTTC
CASSQAGPAYEQYF
>TRBV11-2|.|.|TRBJ2-5
TGTGCCAGCAGCTTAGATGGGAGAGCCCAAGAGACCCAGTACTTC
CASSLDGRAQETQYF
>TRBV5-1|.|few|TRBJ2-6
TGCGCCAGCAGCTCTCCCAGGATCAATAGCTCTGGGGCCAACGTCCTGACTTTC
CASSSPRINSSGANVLTF
>TRBV4-2|TRBD2|.|TRBJ2-5
TGTGCCAGCAGCCAAGTTGCGGGAGCGGGGGGGGGAGAGACCCAGTACTTC
CASSQVAGAGGGETQYF
>TRBV19|.|.|TRBJ1-6
TGTGCCAGTAGGACAAACCGGGAGAATTCACCCCTCCACTTT
CASRTNRENSPLHF
>TRBV5-1|TRBD1|.|TRBJ2-3
TGCGCCAGCAGCCTCCGGACAGGGAGGACAGATACGCAGTATTTT
CASSLRTGRTDTQYF
>TRBV3-1/TRBV3-2|.|.|TRBJ2-1
TGTGCCAGCAGCCAAGTTCGTGGGAGCCTCCCCTACAATGAGCAGTTCTTC
CASSQVRGSLPYNEQFF
>TRBV4-1|.|.|TRBJ2-7
TGCGCCAGCAGCCCTTCAATAGCGGCAGCTTACGAGCAGTACTTC
CASSPSIAAAYEQYF
>TRBV5-1|TRBD1|.|TRBJ1-1
TGCGCCAGCAGCTTGACAATAACAGGGGGTAGGGCTTTCTTT
CASSLTITGGRAFF
>TRBV5-1|.|.|TRBJ1-5
TGCGCCAGCAGCTTGGGTCAGGGCACTAGCAATCAGCCCCAGCATTTT
CASSLGQGTSNQPQHF
>TRBV19|.|.|TRBJ1-5
TGTGCCAGTAGTACCGACAGAAATCAGCCCCAGCATTTT
CASSTDRNQPQHF
>TRBV3-1/TRBV3-2|TRBD1|.|TRBJ2-1
TGTGCCAGCAGCCGGGACAGGGCCTACAATGAGCAGTTCTTC
CASSRDRAYNEQFF
>TRBV10-3|.|.|TRBJ2-1
TGTGCCATCAGTGAGTCGAGGGCAGGTGTGATGGGCAATGAGCAGTTCTTC
CAISESRAGVMGNEQFF
>TRBV7-2|.|many|TRBJ2-3
TGTGCCAGCAGCTTTAGGGGAGGTCGTTTGGCCCCCCTAGGTACGCAGTATTTT
CASSFRGGRLAPLGTQYF
>TRBV29-1|.|.|TRBJ1-1
TGCAGCGTCGACCCTAGACGGAACACTGAAGCTTTCTTT
CSVDPRRNTEAFF
>TRBV6-1|.|.|TRBJ1-2
TGTGCCAGCAGTCTTGACAGCGACTATGGCTACACCTTC
CASSLDSDYGYTF
>TRBV10-1|TRBD2|once|TRBJ2-1
TGCGCCAGCAGTGTCCGGGAGGGATGGGAGCAGTTCTTC
CASSVREGWEQFF
>TRBV5-4|TRBD2|few|TRBJ2-2
TGTGCCAGCAGCTTAGCGGGAAGCCACACCGGGGAGCTGTTTTTT
CASSLAGSHTGELFF
>TRBV2|.|.|TRBJ1-2
TGTGCCAGCAGGGTGTTAAAGGGGGTTAACTATGGCTACACCTTC
CASRVLKGVNYGYTF
>TRBV28|.|few|TRBJ2-1
TGTGCCAGCAGTTTGGAGGAGGCGCCTAGTGATGAGCAGTTCTTC
CASSLEEAPSDEQFF
>TRBV25-1|.|.|TRBJ1-3
TGTGCCAGCACCCCGGGGGGTGGAAACACCATATATTTT
CASTPGGGNTIYF
>TRBV30|.|.|TRBJ2-1
TGTGCCTGGAGTGTTGTGGGCAGCTACAATGAGCAGTTCTTC
CAWSVVGSYNEQFF
>TRBV5-1|.|.|TRBJ1-6
TGCGCCAGCAGCTTGGAGAGGGAATACTATAATTCACCCCTCCACTTT
CASSLEREYYNSPLHF
>TRBV7-8|TRBD2|.|TRBJ2-5
TGTGCCAGCAGCTGGACTAGCGGGGCCGAGACCCAGTACTTC
CASSWTSGAETQYF
>TRBV10-3|TRBD2|.|TRBJ2-7
TGTGCCATCTCAGCGGGAGGGACTTCCTACGAGCAGTACTTC
CAISAGGTSYEQYF
>TRBV19|.|once|TRBJ2-7
TGTGCCAGTAGCCCCCTGGGTGAGGGCTTCGGGGAGCAGTACTTC
CASSPLGEGFGEQYF
>TRBV12-5|TRBD1|.|TRBJ1-4
TGTGCTAGTGGTTTGGTACAGTGGACAGGGGGCGAGGGAACTAATGAAAAACTGTTTTTT
CASGLVQWTGGEGTNEKLFF
>TRBV7-2|.|.|TRBJ2-3
TGTGCCAGCAGCTTAGGCATCCAGAGCACAGATACGCAGTATTTT
CASSLGIQSTDTQYF
>TRBV12-3/TRBV12-4|.|.|TRBJ2-5
TGTGCCAGCAGGTCGGGTCTTGATTCGGCCCAGTACTTC
CASRSGLDSAQYF
>TRBV6-1|.|.|TRBJ2-5
TGTGCCAGCAGTGAAGAGAGCACCCGGGAGACCCAGTACTTC
CASSEESTRETQYF
>TRBV7-2|.|.|TRBJ2-1
TGTGCCAGCAGCTTAGTTGGGACAGAGCAGTTCTTC
CASSLVGTEQFF
>TRBV27|.|few|TRBJ1-5
TGTGCCAGCAGTCCCCCCGGGAACAATCAGCCCCAGCATTTT
CASSPPGNNQPQHF
>TRBV12-5|.|.|TRBJ2-5
TGTGCTAGTGGTTTGGTACTGTCCCGGGGGACCCAGTACTTC
CASGLVLSRGTQYF
>TRBV5-4|.|.|TRBJ2-2
TGTGCCAGCAGCTCGGGTCAGGGCCCTTACACCGGGGAGCTGTTTTTT
CASSSGQGPYTGELFF
>TRBV6-5|TRBD2|.|TRBJ2-1
TGTGCCAGCAGTTTGGGGGGGTTTTTTAGGAATGAGCAGTTCTTC
CASSLGGFFRNEQFF